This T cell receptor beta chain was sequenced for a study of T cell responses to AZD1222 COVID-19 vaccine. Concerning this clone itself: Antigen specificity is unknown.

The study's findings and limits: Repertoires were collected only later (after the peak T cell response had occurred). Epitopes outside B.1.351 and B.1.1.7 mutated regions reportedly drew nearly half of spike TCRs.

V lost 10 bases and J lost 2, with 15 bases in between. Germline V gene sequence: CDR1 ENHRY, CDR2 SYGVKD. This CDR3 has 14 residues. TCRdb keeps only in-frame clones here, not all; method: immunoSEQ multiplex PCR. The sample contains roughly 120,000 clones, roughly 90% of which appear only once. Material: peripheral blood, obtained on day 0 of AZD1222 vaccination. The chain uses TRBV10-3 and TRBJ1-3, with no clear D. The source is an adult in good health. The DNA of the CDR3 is TGTGCCACCAATTCAGAAGCGGCTGGAAACACCATATATTTT. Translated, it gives CATNSEAAGNTIYF.